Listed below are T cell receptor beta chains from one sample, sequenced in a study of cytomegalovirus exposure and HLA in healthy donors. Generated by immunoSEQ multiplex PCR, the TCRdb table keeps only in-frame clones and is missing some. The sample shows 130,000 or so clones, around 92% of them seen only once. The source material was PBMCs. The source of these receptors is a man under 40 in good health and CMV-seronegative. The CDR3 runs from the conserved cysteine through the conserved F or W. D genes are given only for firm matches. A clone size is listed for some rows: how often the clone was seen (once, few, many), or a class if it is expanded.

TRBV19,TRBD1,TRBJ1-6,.,TGTGCCAGTAGTCAAACCCCACAGGGGTACTATAATTCACCCCTCCACTTT,CASSQTPQGYYNSPLHF
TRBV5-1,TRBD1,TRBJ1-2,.,TGCGCCAGCAGCTTTGACAGGGTCTATGGCTACACCTTC,CASSFDRVYGYTF
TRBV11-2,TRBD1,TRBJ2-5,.,TGTGCCAGCAGCTTAGTCCGGGGACAGGCAGAGACCCAGTACTTC,CASSLVRGQAETQYF
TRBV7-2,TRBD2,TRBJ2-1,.,TGTGCCAGCAGCTTAACTAGCGGGGACTCCTACAATGAGCAGTTCTTC,CASSLTSGDSYNEQFF
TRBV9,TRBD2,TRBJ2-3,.,TGTGCCAGCAGCGTATCACTAGCGGGTCCCAGGAGCACAGATACGCAGTATTTT,CASSVSLAGPRSTDTQYF
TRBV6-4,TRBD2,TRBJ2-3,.,TGTGCCAGCAGTGAGAGCGGGGGGGCCACAGATACGCAGTATTTT,CASSESGGATDTQYF
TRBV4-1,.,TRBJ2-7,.,TGCGCCAGCAGCCAAGGGTCTGGGAGCACCTACGAGCAGTACTTC,CASSQGSGSTYEQYF
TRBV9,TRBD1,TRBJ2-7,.,TGTGCCAGCAGCACAGGACAGGGCTCGGGGGAGCAGTACTTC,CASSTGQGSGEQYF
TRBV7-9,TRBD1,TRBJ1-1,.,TGTGCCAGCAGCCTGGGACAGGGGAACACTGAAGCTTTCTTT,CASSLGQGNTEAFF
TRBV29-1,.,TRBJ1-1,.,TGCAGCGTGGTACAGGGATCTTCGAGGGCTGACACTGAAGCTTTCTTT,CSVVQGSSRADTEAFF
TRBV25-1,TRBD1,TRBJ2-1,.,TGTGCCAGCAGTTTACAGGGGGCCCACAATGAGCAGTTCTTC,CASSLQGAHNEQFF
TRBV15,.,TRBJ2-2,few,TGTGCCACCAGCAGAGATTCAGGGATTGGCACCGGGGAGCTGTTTTTT,CATSRDSGIGTGELFF
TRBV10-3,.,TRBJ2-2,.,TGTGCCACCCGGACAGGAGGGACCGGGGAGCTGTTTTTT,CATRTGGTGELFF